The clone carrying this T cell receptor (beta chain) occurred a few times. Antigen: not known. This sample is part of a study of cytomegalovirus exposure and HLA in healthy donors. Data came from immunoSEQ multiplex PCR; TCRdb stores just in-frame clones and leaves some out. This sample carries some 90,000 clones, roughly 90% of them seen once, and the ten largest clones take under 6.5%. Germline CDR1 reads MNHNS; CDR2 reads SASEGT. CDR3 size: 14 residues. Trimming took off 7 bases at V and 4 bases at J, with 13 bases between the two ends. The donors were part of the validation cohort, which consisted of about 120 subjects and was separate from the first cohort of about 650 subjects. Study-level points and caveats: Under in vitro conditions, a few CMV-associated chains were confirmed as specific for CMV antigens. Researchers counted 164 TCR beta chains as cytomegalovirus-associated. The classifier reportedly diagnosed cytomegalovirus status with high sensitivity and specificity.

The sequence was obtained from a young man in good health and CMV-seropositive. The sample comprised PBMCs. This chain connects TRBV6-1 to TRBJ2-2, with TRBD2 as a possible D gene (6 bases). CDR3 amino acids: CASILAYTTGELFF. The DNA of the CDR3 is TGTGCCAGCATACTAGCCTATACCACCGGGGAGCTGTTTTTT.